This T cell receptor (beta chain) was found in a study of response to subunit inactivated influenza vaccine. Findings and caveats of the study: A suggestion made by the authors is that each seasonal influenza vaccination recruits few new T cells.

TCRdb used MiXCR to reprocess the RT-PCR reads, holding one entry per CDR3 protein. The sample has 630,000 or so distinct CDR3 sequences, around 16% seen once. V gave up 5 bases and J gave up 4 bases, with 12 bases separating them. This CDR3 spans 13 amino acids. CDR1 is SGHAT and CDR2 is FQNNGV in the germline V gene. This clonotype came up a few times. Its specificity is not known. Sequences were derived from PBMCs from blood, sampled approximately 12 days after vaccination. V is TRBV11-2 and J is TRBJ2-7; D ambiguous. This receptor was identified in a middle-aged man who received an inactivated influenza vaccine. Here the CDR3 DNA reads TGTGCCAGCAGCCGAAGCAATACTTACGAGCAGTACTTC. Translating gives CASSRSNTYEQYF.